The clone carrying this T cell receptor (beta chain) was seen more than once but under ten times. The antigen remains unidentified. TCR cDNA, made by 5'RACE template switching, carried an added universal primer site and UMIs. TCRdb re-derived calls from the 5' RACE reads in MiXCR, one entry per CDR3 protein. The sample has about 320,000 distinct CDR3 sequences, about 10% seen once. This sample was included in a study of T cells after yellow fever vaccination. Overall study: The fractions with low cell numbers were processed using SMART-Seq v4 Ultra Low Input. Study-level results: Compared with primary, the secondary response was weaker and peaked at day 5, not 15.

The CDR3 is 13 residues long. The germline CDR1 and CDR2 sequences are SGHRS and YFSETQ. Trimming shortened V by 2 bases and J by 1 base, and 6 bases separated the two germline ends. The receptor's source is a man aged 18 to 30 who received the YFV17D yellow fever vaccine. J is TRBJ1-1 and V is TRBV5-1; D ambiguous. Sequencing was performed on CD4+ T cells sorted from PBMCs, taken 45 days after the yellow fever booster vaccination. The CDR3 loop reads CASSFRSNTEAFF. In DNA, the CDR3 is TGCGCCAGCAGCTTCCGGTCGAACACTGAAGCTTTCTTT.